The 6 T cell receptor beta chains reported below all come from one sample, sequenced in a study of T cells in Graves' hyperthyroidism and ophthalmopathy. RNA transcripts yielded amplified TCR beta CDR3 regions. During a first-round RT-PCR of the TCR CDR3, the HTBI primer set was used. TCRdb re-called the multiplex PCR reads with MiXCR, one entry per CDR3 protein. Of more than 300,000 distinct CDR3 sequences detected, about 18% appear once; the ten largest clones hold more than 30%. Sequencing used blood. These receptors came from a woman aged 30 to 39 with Graves' hyperthyroidism that later progressed to Graves' ophthalmopathy.

Ten or more counts support this clonotype. The chain joins TRBV5-5 to TRBJ2-1, with D uncertain. Germline lookup yields CDR1 SGHKS and CDR2 YYEKEE (reference sequence). The CDR3 has 15 residues. Trimming removed 5 bases at V and 1 base at J, with 13 bases between. CDR3 in amino acids: CASSLTGSSYNEQFF. The DNA for the CDR3 is TGTGCCAGCAGTTTAACCGGGTCTTCCTACAATGAGCAGTTCTTC.

This clonotype came up many times. This chain uses TRBV30 with TRBJ2-7, with 7 positions matching TRBD1. Trimming took 5 bases from V and 4 from J; bases not matched to a gene: 8. Germline CDR1 is GTSNPN and CDR2 is SVGIG (reference sequence). The CDR3 is 13 amino acids. The CDR3 sequence: CAWGGRGKYEQYF. The CDR3 nucleotides are TGTGCCTGGGGGGGCAGGGGGAAGTACGAGCAGTACTTC.

In its sample, this clonotype was seen many times. This chain joins TRBV3-1 and TRBJ1-2; a possible D gene is TRBD1 (5 bases). Germline V gene sequence: CDR1 LGHDT, CDR2 YNNKEL (reference sequence). Trimming removed 6 bases from V and 2 bases from J, with 19 bases in between. The CDR3 loop spans 16 amino acids. This CDR3 reads CASRGTLTGGNYGYTF. Written as DNA, the CDR3 is TGTGCCAGCAGAGGGACGTTAACCGGGGGGAACTATGGCTACACCTTC.

This clonotype was observed at least ten times. The gene calls are TRBV30 and TRBJ2-7; D is possibly TRBD1 or TRBD2 (6 bases each). Germline assignment: CDR1 GTSNPN and CDR2 SVGIG (reference sequence). V dropped 0 bases and J dropped 0 bases, with 9 bases sitting between them. CDR3 length: 14 amino acids. CDR3 sequence: CAWSVQGLSYEQYF. In nucleotides, the CDR3 is TGTGCCTGGAGTGTACAGGGACTCTCCTACGAGCAGTACTTC.

This clonotype has ten or more counts. The chain joins TRBV27 to TRBJ1-1, with D unclear. The CDR3 sequence is 13 residues long. In germline, CDR1 is MNHEY, CDR2 SMNVEV (reference sequence). The V end lost 6 bases, the J end lost 2 bases, and 10 bases lay between the germline ends. CDR3 coding DNA: TGTGCCAGCAGCTTTACGGTTAACACTGAAGCTTTCTTT. Translation: CASSFTVNTEAFF.

This clonotype has a count of ten or more. The chain is built from TRBV24-1 and TRBJ2-1; 7 bases agree with TRBD2. V was pared by 4 bases and J by 4 bases, with 9 bases of the junction left unmatched. The CDR3 spans 16 residues. Per the germline V gene, CDR1 is KGHDR and CDR2 is SFDVKD. The CDR3 DNA reads as TGTGCCACCAGTGACGCCGGGCGGGGGATTTACAATGAGCAGTTCTTC. The encoded protein is CATSDAGRGIYNEQFF.